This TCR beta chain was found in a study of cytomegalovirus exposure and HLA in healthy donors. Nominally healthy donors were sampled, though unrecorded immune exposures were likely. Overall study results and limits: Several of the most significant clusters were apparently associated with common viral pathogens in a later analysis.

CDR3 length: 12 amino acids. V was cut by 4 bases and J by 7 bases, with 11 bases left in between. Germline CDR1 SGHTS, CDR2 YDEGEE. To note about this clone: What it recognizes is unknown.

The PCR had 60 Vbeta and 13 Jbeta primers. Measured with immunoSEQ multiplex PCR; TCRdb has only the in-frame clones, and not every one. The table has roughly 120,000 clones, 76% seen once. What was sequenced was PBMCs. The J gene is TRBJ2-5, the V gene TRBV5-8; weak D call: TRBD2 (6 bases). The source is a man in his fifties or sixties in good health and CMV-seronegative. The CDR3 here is CASSRELGTQYF. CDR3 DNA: TGTGCCAGCAGCCGGGAGTTAGGGACCCAGTACTTC.